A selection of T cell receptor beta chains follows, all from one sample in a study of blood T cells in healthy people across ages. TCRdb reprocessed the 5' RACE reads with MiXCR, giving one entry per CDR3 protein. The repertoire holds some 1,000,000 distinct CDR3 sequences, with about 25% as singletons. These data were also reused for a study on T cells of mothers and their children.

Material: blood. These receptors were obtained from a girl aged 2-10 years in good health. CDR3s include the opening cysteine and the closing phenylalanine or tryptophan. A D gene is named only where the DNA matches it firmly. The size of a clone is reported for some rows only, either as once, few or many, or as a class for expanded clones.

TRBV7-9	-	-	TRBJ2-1	TGTGCCAGCAGCGCCCGACTCCCGAATGAGCAGTTCTTC	CASSARLPNEQFF
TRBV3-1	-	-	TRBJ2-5	TGTGCCAGCAGCCGAGTAGCAGAGGCCCAGTACTTC	CASSRVAEAQYF
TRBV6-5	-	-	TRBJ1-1	TGTGCCAGCGACAATGGCGCTGAAGCTTTCTTT	CASDNGAEAFF
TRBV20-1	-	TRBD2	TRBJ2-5	TGCAGTGCTACCCTAGGGAGGGATTTCCAAGAGACCCAGTACTTC	CSATLGRDFQETQYF
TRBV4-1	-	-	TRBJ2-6	TGCGCCAGCAGCCAAGAGGAGACTGGGGCCAACGTCCTGACTTTC	CASSQEETGANVLTF
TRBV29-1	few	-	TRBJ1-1	TGCAGCGTTGAAGCCAGGGCCCTTGAAGCTTTCTTT	CSVEARALEAFF
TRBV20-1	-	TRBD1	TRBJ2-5	TGCAGTGCTAGTAACAGGGGGCGAGAGACCCAGTACTTC	CSASNRGRETQYF
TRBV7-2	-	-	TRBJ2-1	TGTGCCAGCAGCTTACAGGGCCCCTCCTACAATGAGCAGTTCTTC	CASSLQGPSYNEQFF
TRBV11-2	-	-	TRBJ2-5	TGTGCCAGCAGCTTACATACCAAAGAGACCCAGTACTTC	CASSLHTKETQYF
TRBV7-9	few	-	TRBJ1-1	TGTGCCAGCAGCTTAGTAAATGAAGCTTTCTTT	CASSLVNEAFF
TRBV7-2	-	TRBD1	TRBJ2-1	TGTGCCAGCAGCCCCACAAGGACAGGGTATCAGACCCCCTACAATGAGCAGTTCTTC	CASSPTRTGYQTPYNEQFF
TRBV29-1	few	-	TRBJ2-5	TGCAGCACCAAGGGAGGCGAGACCCAGTACTTC	CSTKGGETQYF
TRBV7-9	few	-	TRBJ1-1	TGTGCCAGCAGCCGGGGGCGTGAAGCTTTCTTT	CASSRGREAFF
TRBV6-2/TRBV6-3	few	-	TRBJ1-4	TGTGCCAGCAGTCAAAGTACTGAAAAACTGTTTTTT	CASSQSTEKLFF
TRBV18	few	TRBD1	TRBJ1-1	TGTGCCAGCTCACCATTGTCTACAGGGGCTGAAGCTTTCTTT	CASSPLSTGAEAFF
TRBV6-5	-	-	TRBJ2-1	TGTGCCAGCAGGTCCGGACTCAAGGTCAATGAGCAGTTCTTC	CASRSGLKVNEQFF
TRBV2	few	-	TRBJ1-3	TGTGCCAGCAGTGAAGCGACAGCCGCGGGAAACACCATATATTTT	CASSEATAAGNTIYF
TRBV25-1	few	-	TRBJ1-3	TGTGCCAGCAGTGATCTGATTCGAAACACCATATATTTT	CASSDLIRNTIYF
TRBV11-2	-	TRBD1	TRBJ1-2	TGTGCCAGCAGCTGGTTGACAGGGAAGGGATCCTATGGCTACACCTTC	CASSWLTGKGSYGYTF
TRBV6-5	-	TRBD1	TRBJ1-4	TGTGCCAGCAGACGACAGGGGATTAATGAAAAACTGTTTTTT	CASRRQGINEKLFF
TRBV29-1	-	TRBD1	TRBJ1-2	TGCAGCGCCCCGTTTGACAGGGACCTCTATGGCTACACCTTC	CSAPFDRDLYGYTF
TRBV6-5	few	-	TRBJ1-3	TGTGCCAGCAGCTTATACCAAGTACAGGGAACTGGAAACACCATATATTTT	CASSLYQVQGTGNTIYF
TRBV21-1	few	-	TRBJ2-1	TGTGCCAGCAGCAAACCCACAGCCTACTACTACAATGAGCAGTTCTTC	CASSKPTAYYYNEQFF
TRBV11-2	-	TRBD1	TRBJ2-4	TGTGCCAGCAGCTTAGAGCGGGCTGGGGGACAGGGGAACATTCAGTACTTC	CASSLERAGGQGNIQYF
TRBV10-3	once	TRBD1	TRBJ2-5	TGTGCCATCAGTGTACAGGGGGCTGAAGAGACCCAGTACTTC	CAISVQGAEETQYF
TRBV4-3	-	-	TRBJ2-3	TGCGCCAGCAGCCTCCGCGACACCGGAGAAGATACGCAGTATTTT	CASSLRDTGEDTQYF
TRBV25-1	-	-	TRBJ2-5	TGTGCCAGTCTGGCCCAGTACTTC	CASLAQYF
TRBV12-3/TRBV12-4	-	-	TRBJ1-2	TGTGCCAGCAGCGACAGAACTTCTAACTATGGCTACACCTTC	CASSDRTSNYGYTF
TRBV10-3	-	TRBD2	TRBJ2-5	TGTGCCATCAGTGAGTCGATAAAGCTAGCGGGGAAAGAGACCCAGTACTTC	CAISESIKLAGKETQYF
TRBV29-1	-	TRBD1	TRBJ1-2	TGCAGCGTCGCTACAGGGGACGGCTATGGCTACACCTTC	CSVATGDGYGYTF
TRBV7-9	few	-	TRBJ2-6	TGTGCCAGCAGCTTAAGCGGTAGCGGAGACTCTGGGGCCAACGTCCTGACTTTC	CASSLSGSGDSGANVLTF
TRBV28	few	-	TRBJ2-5	TGTGCCAGCAGTGGGTTGGGGTTTCAAGAGACCCAGTACTTC	CASSGLGFQETQYF
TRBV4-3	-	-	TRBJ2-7	TGCGCCAGCAGCCAAGACCCGTTCGGGGACTACGAGCAGTACTTC	CASSQDPFGDYEQYF
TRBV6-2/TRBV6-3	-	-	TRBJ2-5	TGTGCCAGCAGCTCTACCCTCTTTTGGACCCAGTACTTC	CASSSTLFWTQYF
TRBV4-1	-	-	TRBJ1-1	TGCGCCAGCAGCCAAACCATTGTCGGCGCGCAAGCTTTCTTT	CASSQTIVGAQAFF
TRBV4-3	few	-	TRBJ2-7	TGCGCCAGCAGCCAAGCAAACTCTTACGAGCAGTACTTC	CASSQANSYEQYF
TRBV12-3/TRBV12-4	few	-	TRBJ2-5	TGTGCCAGCAGTCCTAGCGCACTTCGGGAGACCCAGTACTTC	CASSPSALRETQYF